The table lists the clone carrying this T cell receptor (beta chain) with a few counts. Germline V gene sequence: CDR1 LNHDA, CDR2 SQIVND (reference sequence). V shed 3 bases and J shed 10 bases, with 16 bases lying between them. The length of the CDR3 is 14 residues. This entry belongs to a study of OX40 agonist ivuxolimab in advanced cancers. Measured with immunoSEQ multiplex PCR; TCRdb has only the in-frame clones, and not every one. The profile shows some 10,000 clones, 76% of them singletons. This TCR derives from an adult with an advanced solid tumor such as melanoma, head and neck, liver or kidney cancer. The chain is built from TRBV19 and TRBJ2-1; no clear D gene. Specimen: CD4+ or CD8+ T cells sorted from blood, collected in a trial of the OX40 agonist ivuxolimab. The CDR3 sequence: CASSMASGSGEQFF. In nucleotides, the CDR3 is TGTGCCAGTAGTATGGCGAGTGGTTCCGGGGAGCAGTTCTTC.